This T cell receptor beta chain appears in the sequencing data of a study of blood T cell repertoires in COVID-19. The CDR3 is 15 residues long. V lost 4 bases to trimming and J lost 6 bases; unmatched junction nucleotides: 1. Per germline, CDR1 MGHDK and CDR2 SYGVNS. Only in-frame clones appear in the TCRdb table, and some are missing; sequencing was by immunoSEQ multiplex PCR. The profile covers approximately 52,000 clones, with 65% to 90% appearing a single time and over 1% taken by the ten largest. Input material: peripheral blood. This TCR was sampled from a man between 60 and 75 years old with acute or convalescent COVID-19. J is TRBJ2-1 and V is TRBV25-1; 15 positions match TRBD2. CDR3 in amino acids: CASSVGLAGGNEQFF. CDR3 nucleotides: TGTGCCAGCAGTGTGGGACTAGCGGGAGGCAATGAGCAGTTCTTC.